Shown below are 5 T cell receptor beta chains from a single sample sequenced in a study of blood T cells in healthy people across ages. With a J-beta primer mix and a sample-barcoded 5' primer, a second PCR ran roughly 7 to 11 cycles. TCRdb reanalysed the 5' RACE reads using MiXCR and keeps one entry per CDR3 protein. This sample yields about 1,600,000 distinct CDR3 sequences, of which 35% to 45% are seen a single time; roughly 7.9% belongs to the top ten. Sequenced: blood. These receptors were taken from a woman between 18 and 29 years old in good health.

The chain carries TRBV20-1 and TRBJ1-1; D may be TRBD1 (6 bases). The ends were cut back, 5 bases at V and 5 bases at J, with 24 bases in the middle. The CDR3 is 16 residues long. Germline CDR1 is DFQATT and CDR2 is SNEGSKA (reference sequence). This chain's CDR3 is CSAHSGAGAGGTEAFF. CDR3 coding DNA: TGCAGTGCTCACTCCGGGGCAGGGGCGGGAGGTACTGAAGCTTTCTTT.

The chain recombines TRBV7-2 with TRBJ2-1, with a possible D match to TRBD2 (6 bases). Germline CDR1 and CDR2: SGHTA and FQGNSA. The CDR3 spans 17 residues. The V end was cut by 3 bases, the J end by 10 bases, with 25 bases between. The CDR3 sequence is CASSLGVGGEHWVEQFF. CDR3 sequence (DNA): TGTGCCAGCAGCTTGGGAGTGGGGGGAGAGCATTGGGTGGAGCAGTTCTTC.

This clonotype came up a few times. This sequence joins TRBV27 and TRBJ2-1; D might be TRBD2 (5 bases). Germline lookup yields CDR1 MNHEY and CDR2 SMNVEV (reference sequence). The CDR3 length is 14 residues. V was cut by 8 bases and J by 6 bases, with 17 bases left in between. The CDR3 here is CASSPAAGVNEQFF. The CDR3 DNA follows: TGTGCCAGCTCCCCGGCGGCGGGCGTCAATGAGCAGTTCTTC.

This sequence joins TRBV6-1 and TRBJ2-7; tentatively, D is TRBD1 (5 bases). Looked up from germline, CDR1 is MNHNS and CDR2 is SASEGT. The CDR3 contains 16 residues. The germline V and J ends were trimmed by 7 bases and 3 bases, with 22 bases remaining between them. CDR3 DNA: TGTGCCAGCACCAGGGTTGGTGCAGTCCCTTACTACGAGCAGTACTTC. Its translation: CASTRVGAVPYYEQYF.

The rearrangement joins TRBV18 to TRBJ1-1, with 8 bases aligning to TRBD1. After removal of 2 bases from V and 1 base from J, the junction contained 9 bases not matched to a gene. Germline V lookup: CDR1 KGHSH, CDR2 LQKENI. There are 17 residues in the CDR3. The chain's CDR3 is CASSPYDQGAKNTEAFF. The DNA of the CDR3 is TGTGCCAGCTCACCATATGACCAGGGGGCGAAGAACACTGAAGCTTTCTTT.